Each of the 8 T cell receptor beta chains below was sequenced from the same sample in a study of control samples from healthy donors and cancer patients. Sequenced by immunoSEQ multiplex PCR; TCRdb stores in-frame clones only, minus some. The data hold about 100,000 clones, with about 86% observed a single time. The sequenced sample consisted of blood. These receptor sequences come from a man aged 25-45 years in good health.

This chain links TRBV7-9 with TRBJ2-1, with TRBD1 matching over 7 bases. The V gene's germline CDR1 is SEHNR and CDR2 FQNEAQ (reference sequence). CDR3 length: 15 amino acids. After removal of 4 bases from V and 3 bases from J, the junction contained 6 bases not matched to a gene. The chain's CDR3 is CASSSPGTDYNEQFF. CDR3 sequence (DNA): TGTGCCAGCAGCTCCCCCGGGACAGACTACAATGAGCAGTTCTTC.

The CDR3 is CASSPRDGIHEQYF. CDR3 DNA: TGTGCCAGCAGCCCCCGGGACGGCATCCACGAGCAGTACTTC. The chain links TRBV7-9 to TRBJ2-7; the D gene could be TRBD1 or TRBD2 (5 bases each). Trimming left V 5 bases short and J 5 bases short, with 16 bases between. CDR3 length: 14 amino acids. Germline loops: CDR1 SEHNR, CDR2 FQNEAQ (reference sequence).

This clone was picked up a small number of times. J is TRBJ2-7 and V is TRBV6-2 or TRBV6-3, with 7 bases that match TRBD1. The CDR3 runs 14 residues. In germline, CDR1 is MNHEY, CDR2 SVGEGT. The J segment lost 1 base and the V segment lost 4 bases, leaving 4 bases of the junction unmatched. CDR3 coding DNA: TGTGCCAGCAGTTCGGGACAGCCTTCCTACGAGCAGTACTTC. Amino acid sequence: CASSSGQPSYEQYF.

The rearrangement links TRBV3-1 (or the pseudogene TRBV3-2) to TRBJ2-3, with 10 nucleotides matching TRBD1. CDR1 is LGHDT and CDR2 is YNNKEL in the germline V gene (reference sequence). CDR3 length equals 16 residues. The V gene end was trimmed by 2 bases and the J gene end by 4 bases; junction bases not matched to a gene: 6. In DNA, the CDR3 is TGTGCCAGCAGCCAATCCGGGACAGGGGCAGCAGATACGCAGTATTTT. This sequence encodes CASSQSGTGAADTQYF.

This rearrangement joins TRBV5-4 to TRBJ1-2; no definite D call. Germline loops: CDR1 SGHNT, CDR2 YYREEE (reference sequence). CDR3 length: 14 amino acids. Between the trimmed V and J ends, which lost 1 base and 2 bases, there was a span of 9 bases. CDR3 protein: CASSLSGSNYGYTF. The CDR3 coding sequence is TGTGCCAGCAGCTTGTCCGGTAGCAACTATGGCTACACCTTC.

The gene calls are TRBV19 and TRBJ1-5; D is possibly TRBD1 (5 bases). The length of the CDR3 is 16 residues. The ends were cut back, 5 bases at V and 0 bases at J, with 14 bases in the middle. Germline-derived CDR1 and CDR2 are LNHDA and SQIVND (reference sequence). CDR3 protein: CASSPGAGLSNQPQHF. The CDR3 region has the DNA TGTGCCAGTAGTCCCGGGGCAGGGCTTAGCAATCAGCCCCAGCATTTT.

The CDR3 DNA reads as TGTGCCAGCGGTACGGGGGCTAACTATGGCTACACCTTC. This codes for CASGTGANYGYTF. The chain recombines TRBV7-9 with TRBJ1-2; TRBD1 might be the D (5 bases). The germline V gene encodes CDR1 SEHNR and CDR2 FQNEAQ (reference sequence). Trimming pared 8 bases from V and 0 bases from J, leaving 10 bases between. This CDR3 spans 13 amino acids.

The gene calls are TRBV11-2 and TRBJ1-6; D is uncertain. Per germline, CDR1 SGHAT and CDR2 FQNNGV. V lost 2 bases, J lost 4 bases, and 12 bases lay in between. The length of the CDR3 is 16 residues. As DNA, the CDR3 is TGTGCCAGCAGCTTATCGACGGCATATTATAATTCACCCCTCCACTTT. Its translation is CASSLSTAYYNSPLHF.